This TCR beta chain derives from a study of blood T cells in healthy people across ages (dated by TCRdb to between 2015 and 2017). For the wider study: In model experiments, template switching captured roughly one uniquely barcoded TCR beta cDNA molecule for every two T cells. Two additional independent replicas of 1 million unique cDNA reads from the same blood draw were analyzed for two donors (one aged 18 to 30 and one aged 80 or older). To track age-related changes in TCR beta repertoire diversity, the study relied on deep sequencing normalized with unique cDNA molecular identifiers. To avoid experimental bias, donors of different ages were randomly spread across the sequencing lanes. The donors were divided into four age groups: young (average 16 years), middle-aged (almost 40), aged (roughly 60) and long-lived (around 80).

Donors were 39 systemically healthy Caucasian individuals from Russia aged 6 to 90 years. Each donor gave roughly 9 milliliters of peripheral blood, drawn into EDTA-treated Vacutainer tubes. PBMCs were isolated by Ficoll-Paque density-gradient centrifugation, with at least 7 million obtained per sample. Total RNA was extracted from PBMCs with Trizol reagent, with at least 6 micrograms obtained per sample. For every donor, an aliquot of PBMCs went through flow cytometry to measure the percentages of naive CD45RAhigh/CD27high T cells. This clonotype was seen many times. The antigen this receptor binds is unknown. No quality values exist for individual bases; no much larger clone is one base distant. Receptor libraries were prepared by 5' RACE. Sequenced on an Illumina HiSeq 2500. A second roughly 7 to 11 cycle PCR used a sample-barcoded 5' primer and a J-beta primer mix. A template-switch 5' adaptor carrying 12 random nucleotides introduced a unique molecular identifier onto each TCR beta cDNA molecule. Each sample yielded at least 2.5 million CDR3-containing paired-end reads. First-strand cDNA synthesis was performed from all RNA using the Mint cDNA synthesis kit, with priming by a TRBC-specific oligonucleotide. Following uracil-DNA glycosylase treatment, a first 18-cycle PCR with universal primers M1SS and BC2_uni_R was performed on all cDNA. The original pipeline was this. For normalization, 1 million high-quality reads were randomly selected from each sample, with every read carrying a distinct molecular identifier. Instead of being binned into consensus sequences, reads with shared molecular identifiers were discarded. MiTCR, with a Q25 quality threshold and the strictest error-elimination algorithm, was used for CDR3 identification, clonotype clustering and error correction. A nonparametric unseen species model using Euler transformation provided a lower-bound estimate of total TCR beta diversity. TCRdb reanalyzed the raw reads on its own, using fastp at Q25 for trimming and MiXCR for clone calling, and kept in-frame beta chains. Merged by CDR3 protein, the rows form single entries marked with the most common genes and DNA. TCRdb, rather than the study authors, made the V and J calls. This sample is represented by around 1,000,000 distinct CDR3 sequences; around two fifths of them were singletons. Jointly, the top ten make up around 13% of the sample.

Beyond this particular receptor, the publication reports: The CMV infection status of donors was not known, potentially confounding age-related changes in expanded clonotypes. Estimates of total diversity from one million sequenced T cells were regarded as lower bounds and underestimates. Compared with the aged group, more naive CD4+ T cells, fewer expanded clones and increased TCR diversity were shown by the long-lived group, suggesting age selection. Because profiling used bulk unsorted PBMCs, naive and antigen-experienced compartments could not be compared conclusively. Observed TCR beta diversity correlated strongly with the percentage of naive T cells measured by flow cytometry. As age increased, observed TCR beta diversity per million T cells dropped in a roughly linear way, and a significant reduction was already evident by age about 40.

Sequences were obtained from blood. The source is a man younger than 35 in good health.

The DNA sequence reads TGCGCCAGCAGCCAAGAGAACAGGAGGAGCTCCTACAATGAGCAGTTCTTC. This encodes CASSQENRRSSYNEQFF. The sequence joins TRBV4-3 to TRBJ2-1; the D element might be TRBD1 or TRBD2, as each aligns at 5 bases. Trimming takes 0 bases from V and 0 bases from J, and the germline ends sit 12 bases apart. Via the germline V gene, CDR1 is LGHNA and CDR2 YSLEER. The CDR3, from cysteine to phenylalanine, totals 17 residues. Of all the DNA, just the CDR3 is kept, 51 bases in frame from base 1.